This TCR beta chain originates from a study of T cells after somatic rescue of genetic block. Assay: immunoSEQ multiplex PCR; the TCRdb copy retains only in-frame clones and omits some. The sample consists of 10,000 to 15,000 clones, 65% to 75% of them appearing once. The length of the CDR3 is 13 residues. V lost 0 bases to trimming and J lost 4 bases, with 6 bases between them. Germline-derived CDR1 and CDR2 are KGHSH and LQKENI. The material sequenced was peripheral blood mononuclear cells (PBMCs). The chain employs TRBV18 and TRBJ1-2; the D gene is possibly TRBD1 (5 bases). This TCR was recovered from a boy under 18. The CDR3 coding sequence is TGTGCCAGCTCACCACCTGGGGCCTATGGCTACACCTTC. Amino acids: CASSPPGAYGYTF.